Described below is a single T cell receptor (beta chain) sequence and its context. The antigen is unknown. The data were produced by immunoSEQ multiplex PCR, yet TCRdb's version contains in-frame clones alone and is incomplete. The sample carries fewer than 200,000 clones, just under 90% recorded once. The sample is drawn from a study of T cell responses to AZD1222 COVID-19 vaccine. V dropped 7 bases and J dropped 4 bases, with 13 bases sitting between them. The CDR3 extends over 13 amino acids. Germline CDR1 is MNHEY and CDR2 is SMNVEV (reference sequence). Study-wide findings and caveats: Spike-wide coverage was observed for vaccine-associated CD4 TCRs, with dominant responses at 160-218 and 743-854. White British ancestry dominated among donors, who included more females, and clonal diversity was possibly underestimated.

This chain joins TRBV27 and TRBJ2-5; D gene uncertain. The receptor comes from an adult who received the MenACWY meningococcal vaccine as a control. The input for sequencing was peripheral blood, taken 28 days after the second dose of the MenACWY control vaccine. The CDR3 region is CASIGGFSETQYF. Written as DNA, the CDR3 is TGTGCCAGCATAGGCGGTTTCTCAGAGACCCAGTACTTC.